The 6 T cell receptor beta chains presented below share a single source sample, sequenced in a study of T-cell memory formation after mild COVID-19. TCRdb re-analysed the 5' RACE reads in MiXCR, keeping a single row per CDR3 protein. The repertoire consists of 100,000 to 150,000 distinct CDR3 sequences, with about 15% occurring once and the leading ten covering about 5.2%. Specimen: PBMCs or a T cell subset sorted from them (not recorded which). The receptors derive from a man between 18 and 29 years old who had mild COVID-19 (a few samples of this study predate the infection). Cell type and time point are not known.

The chain has TRBV7-9 and TRBJ2-2, with D possibly matching TRBD1 (6 bases). This CDR3 has 17 residues. CDR1 is SEHNR, CDR2 FQNEAQ, per germline (reference sequence). V lost 4 bases, J lost 2 bases, and 17 bases lay in between. The CDR3 DNA sequence: TGTGCCAGCAGCTCCAGAGGGCAGGGGCGAAACACCGGGGAGCTGTTTTTT. Translated, it gives CASSSRGQGRNTGELFF.

CDR3 sequence reads: CSASQDTYTEAFF. DNA for the CDR3: TGCAGTGCTAGCCAAGATACTTACACTGAAGCTTTCTTT. This chain joins TRBV20-1 and TRBJ1-1; D is uncertain. Looked up from germline, CDR1 is DFQATT and CDR2 is SNEGSKA (reference sequence). V lost 3 bases and J 3 bases, leaving 11 bases between the germline ends. The CDR3 extends over 13 amino acids.

The chain combines TRBV7-6 with TRBJ1-6; D not certain. V lost 4 bases and J lost 7, with 8 bases in between. The CDR3 runs 13 residues. The germline gives CDR1 SGHVS, CDR2 FNYEAQ. The CDR3 is CASSWGANSPLHF. As DNA, the CDR3 is TGTGCCAGCAGCTGGGGAGCCAATTCACCCCTCCACTTT. Based on the CDR3 plus reference TRBV7-6 and TRBJ1-6, the full variable domain is GAGVSQSPRYKVTKRGQDVALRCDPISGHVSLYWYRQALGQGPEFLTYFNYEAQQDKSGLPNDRFSAERPEGSISTLTIQRTEQRDSAMYRCASSWGANSPLHFGNGTRLTVT.

This clonotype was counted ten times or more. The chain recombines TRBV6-2 or TRBV6-3 with TRBJ2-5; D is tentatively TRBD1 or TRBD2 (5 bases each). CDR1 MNHEY and CDR2 SVGEGT come from the germline V gene. Trimming left V 5 bases short and J 1 base short, with 8 bases between. The CDR3 contains 13 residues. The CDR3 reads CASSDGAQETQYF. In DNA form, the CDR3 reads TGTGCCAGCAGTGACGGGGCCCAAGAGACCCAGTACTTC.

This clonotype was counted at least ten times. The chain has TRBV7-2 and TRBJ2-1, with D unclear. Trimming left V 3 bases short and J 10 bases short, with 7 bases between. The CDR3 has 11 residues. The germline CDR1 and CDR2 sequences are SGHTA and FQGNSA. CDR3 in amino acids: CASSFLYEQFF. As DNA, the CDR3 is TGTGCCAGCAGCTTTCTGTACGAGCAGTTCTTC.

V usage is TRBV11-1 and J usage is TRBJ1-1; 7 bases agree with TRBD1. Germline V gene lookup returns CDR1 SGHAT and CDR2 FQDESV (reference sequence). The length of the CDR3 is 14 residues. V gave up 5 bases and J gave up 2 bases; unmatched junction bases: 5. The CDR3 sequence: CASSIGTVNTEAFF. CDR3 nucleotide sequence: TGTGCCAGCAGCATCGGGACAGTCAACACTGAAGCTTTCTTT.